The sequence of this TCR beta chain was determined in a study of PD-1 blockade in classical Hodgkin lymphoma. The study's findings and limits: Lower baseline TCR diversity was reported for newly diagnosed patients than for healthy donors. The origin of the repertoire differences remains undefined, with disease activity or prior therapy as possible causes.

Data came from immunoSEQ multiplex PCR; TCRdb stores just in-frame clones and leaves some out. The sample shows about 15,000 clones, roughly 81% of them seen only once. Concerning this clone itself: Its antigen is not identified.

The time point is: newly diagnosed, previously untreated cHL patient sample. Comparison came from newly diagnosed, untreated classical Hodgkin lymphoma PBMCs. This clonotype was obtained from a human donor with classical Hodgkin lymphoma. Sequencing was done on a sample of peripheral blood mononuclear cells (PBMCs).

For the CDR3, the DNA is TGTGCCAGTAGTATTTCGACTTCTTACAATGAGCAGTTCTTC. It codes for CASSISTSYNEQFF. V gene TRBV19 combines with J gene TRBJ2-1; D remains unclear. V was trimmed by 3 bases and J by 4 bases, leaving 10 bases between them. Germline CDR1 and CDR2: LNHDA and SQIVND (reference sequence). This CDR3 is built from 14 residues.